The sequence of this TCR beta chain was determined in a study of blood T cell repertoires in COVID-19. Study-wide context: The samples span acute and convalescent COVID-19 from the United States, Italy and Spain. T cells, B-cell-depleted T cells, or PBMCs supplied cDNA or gDNA.

In the original analysis: By means of reference gene primer amplification, nucleated cell counts were estimated. The protocol was immunoSEQ multiplex PCR, while the TCRdb copy is restricted to in-frame clones and leaves out a portion. The V and J calls and clone size were taken over from that table, and D and trimming were inferred from the DNA. This sample has 60,000 to 75,000 clones, with 80% to 90% found just once. The V end was cut by 8 bases, the J end by 4 bases, with 18 bases between. CDR3 length equals 15 residues. Germline CDR1 and CDR2: MNHEY and SVGAGI. The genes are TRBV6-5 and TRBJ1-5; maybe TRBD1 (6 bases). This receptor was obtained from a man between 25 and 39 years old with acute or convalescent COVID-19. The sequencing input was peripheral blood. CDR3 coding DNA: TGTGCCAGCGATCCGATACAGGGAAGAAATCAGCCCCAGCATTTT. As protein: CASDPIQGRNQPQHF.